The 27 T cell receptor beta chains given below trace back to one sample, sequenced in a study of cytomegalovirus exposure and HLA in healthy donors. PCR used 60 Vbeta primers and 13 Jbeta primers. Profiling relied on immunoSEQ multiplex PCR, and the TCRdb table lists in-frame clones only, not all of them. The table shows 90,000 to 150,000 clones, with 60% to 85% occurring only once. The source material was PBMCs. The receptors derive from a woman aged 30 to 39 in good health and CMV-seropositive.

This clone appeared a single time. The chain has TRBV28 and TRBJ1-4; possible D gene TRBD1, 6 bases. Trimming shortened V by 11 bases and J by 8 bases, and 21 bases separated the two germline ends. In germline, CDR1 is MDHEN, CDR2 SYDVKM. The CDR3 has 14 amino acids. The CDR3 here is CAVTGPGPREKLFF. Written as DNA, the CDR3 is TGTGCCGTCACAGGGCCAGGCCCTCGGGAAAAACTGTTTTTT.

This sequence joins TRBV7-3 and TRBJ2-5; a possible D gene is TRBD2 (5 bases). Between the trimmed V and J ends, which lost 0 bases and 4 bases, there was a span of 6 bases. CDR1 is SGHTA, CDR2 FQGTGA, per germline. The CDR3 is 13 amino acids. CDR3 nucleotides: TGTGCCAGCAGCTTAACGGCGGGAGAGACCCAGTACTTC. Its translation: CASSLTAGETQYF.

The gene calls are TRBV18 and TRBJ1-1; D may be TRBD1 (6 bases). The CDR3 runs to 14 residues. Germline CDR1 is KGHSH and CDR2 is LQKENI. Trimming shortened V by 3 bases and J by 4 bases, and 12 bases separated the two germline ends. CDR3 residues: CASSPGGASTEAFF. The CDR3 region has the DNA TGTGCCAGCTCACCGGGGGGGGCAAGCACTGAAGCTTTCTTT.

The chain employs TRBV7-6 and TRBJ1-1; maybe TRBD1 (6 bases). The CDR3 is made up of 14 amino acids. V lost 1 base, J lost 3 bases, and 9 bases lay in between. Germline CDR1 is SGHVS and CDR2 is FNYEAQ. The CDR3 bases are TGTGCCAGCAGCTTAGTGGACAGAGACACTGAAGCTTTCTTT. It is translated as CASSLVDRDTEAFF.

The gene calls are TRBV5-3 and TRBJ1-1; D is possibly TRBD1 (5 bases). TRBV5-3 falls under the ORF class, with uncertain function. The length of the CDR3 is 13 residues. Deletions cut 0 bases from V and 10 bases from J, with 13 bases between. CDR3 region: CARSLARVIRAFF. DNA of the CDR3: TGTGCCAGAAGCTTGGCCAGGGTGATTAGAGCTTTCTTT.

The chain has TRBV7-6 and TRBJ1-6; TRBD1 is a possible D gene (6 bases). The CDR3 extends over 14 amino acids. V lost 3 bases and J lost 9, with 12 bases in between. Looked up from germline, CDR1 is SGHVS and CDR2 is FNYEAQ. This CDR3 is CASSFSGAGSPLHF. CDR3 DNA: TGTGCCAGCAGCTTTTCAGGGGCGGGTTCACCCCTCCACTTT.

The CDR3 is CATSRETSGVGEQYF. CDR3 nucleotides: TGTGCCACCAGCAGAGAGACTAGCGGGGTGGGTGAGCAGTACTTC. This chain joins TRBV15 and TRBJ2-7, with 11 bases fitting TRBD2. This CDR3 comprises 15 residues. V trimming: 0 bases; J trimming: 7 bases; junction bases outside the gene matches: 5. Germline V gives CDR1 LNHNV, CDR2 YYDKDF (reference sequence).

The rearrangement joins TRBV7-9 to TRBJ1-1; TRBD1 agrees at 9 bases. The germline gives CDR1 SEHNR, CDR2 FQNEAQ (reference sequence). The CDR3 is 17 amino acids. After removal of 3 bases from V and 3 bases from J, the junction contained 11 bases not matched to a gene. The DNA for the CDR3 is TGTGCCAGCAGCTTGGCACAGGGGGCCGCTAAGGACACTGAAGCTTTCTTT. It specifies CASSLAQGAAKDTEAFF.

CDR3 sequence reads: CASSLDSRGNQPQHF. The CDR3 nucleotides are TGTGCCAGCAGCTTAGACTCCAGGGGTAATCAGCCCCAGCATTTT. The chain couples TRBV7-8 to TRBJ1-5, with D possibly matching TRBD1 (6 bases). Germline V gene lookup returns CDR1 SGHVS and CDR2 FQNEAQ. The CDR3 consists of 15 residues. V was cut by 1 base and J by 4 bases, with 11 bases left in between. Based on the CDR3 plus reference TRBV7-8 and TRBJ1-5, the full variable domain is GAGVSQSPRYKVAKRGQDVALRCDPISGHVSLFWYQQALGQGPEFLTYFQNEAQLDKSGLPSDRFFAERPEGSVSTLKIQRTQQEDSAVYLCASSLDSRGNQPQHFGDGTRLSIL.

The genes are TRBV4-3 and TRBJ2-1, with D possibly being TRBD2 (6 bases). Germline loops: CDR1 LGHNA, CDR2 YSLEER. Trimming stripped 1 base from V and 10 bases from J, with 17 bases between. There are 15 residues in the CDR3. The CDR3 loop reads CASSQVFGPEGEQFF. The CDR3 DNA is TGCGCCAGCAGCCAAGTCTTCGGGCCGGAGGGGGAGCAGTTCTTC.

This chain joins TRBV5-4 and TRBJ2-4, with TRBD2 matching over 16 bases. The V and J ends lost 4 bases and 7 bases, in that order; junction bases with no gene match: 14. CDR1 and CDR2 from the germline V gene are SGHNT and YYREEE (reference sequence). This CDR3 contains 19 residues. CDR3 coding DNA: TGTGCCAGCAGCGCCAGAGGGACTAGCGGGGGGGCGCTCGGGAACATTCAGTACTTC. Protein sequence: CASSARGTSGGALGNIQYF.

The chain is built from TRBV18 and TRBJ1-5, with 8 bases lining up with TRBD1. CDR1 and CDR2 (germline): KGHSH, LQKENI. CDR3 length equals 13 residues. V lost 4 bases and J lost 8; bases outside the gene matches: 4. CDR3 loop: CASSRTGREPQHF. As DNA, the CDR3 is TGTGCCAGCTCACGGACAGGGAGGGAGCCCCAGCATTTT.

The V gene is TRBV25-1, the J gene TRBJ1-5; 8 bases map to TRBD1. This CDR3 contains 18 residues. The junction had 12 bases not matched to a gene; V was cut back by 5 bases and J by 0 bases. Germline values: CDR1 MGHDK, CDR2 SYGVNS. The CDR3 DNA reads TGTGCCAGCAGTCCCGGACAGGGAAGTTTGAATAGCAATCAGCCCCAGCATTTT. This translates into CASSPGQGSLNSNQPQHF.

This chain joins TRBV5-4 and TRBJ1-2, with TRBD1 matching over 10 bases. Per germline, CDR1 SGHNT and CDR2 YYREEE (reference sequence). The CDR3 is 14 residues long. The junction had 5 bases not matched to a gene; V was cut back by 4 bases and J by 5 bases. The CDR3 region has the DNA TGTGCCAGCAGCACCTGGACAGGGGGATATGGCTACACCTTC. It translates to CASSTWTGGYGYTF.

The chain employs TRBV5-6 and TRBJ2-1, with 7 bases lining up with TRBD1. This CDR3 has 16 amino acids. V lost 1 base and J lost 1; bases outside the gene matches: 5. From germline, CDR1 is SGHDT and CDR2 YYEEEE. CDR3 amino acids: CASSLYTGVSYNEQFF. The CDR3 region has the DNA TGTGCCAGCAGCTTGTACACAGGGGTATCCTACAATGAGCAGTTCTTC.

This chain uses TRBV6-5 with TRBJ2-5; possible D gene TRBD1, 6 bases. Judging by the DNA end, TRBJ2-7 fits better; the J call may be wrong. The CDR3 is 15 amino acids. In germline, CDR1 is MNHEY, CDR2 SVGAGI. CDR3 loop: CASSWVGGATYEQYF. The CDR3 DNA sequence: TGTGCCAGCAGCTGGGTAGGGGGAGCCACCTACGAGCAGTACTTC.

V gene TRBV29-1 combines with J gene TRBJ2-5; TRBD2 is a possible D gene (6 bases). The germline CDR1 and CDR2 sequences are SQVTM and ANQGSEA. CDR3 length equals 13 residues. Trimming took 3 bases from V and 3 from J, leaving 11 bases between them. CDR3 nucleotides: TGCAGCGTTGACGGCGGGGTGGAAGAGACCCAGTACTTC. This gives the protein CSVDGGVEETQYF.

The genes are TRBV6-5 and TRBJ1-6; 7 nucleotides align to TRBD1. Germline CDR1 and CDR2: MNHEY and SVGAGI. The trim removed 6 bases at V and 10 bases at J, leaving 3 bases unmatched. This CDR3 has 12 amino acids. In nucleotides, the CDR3 is TGTGCCAGCAGCGACAGGGTATCACCCCTCCACTTT. As protein: CASSDRVSPLHF.

J is TRBJ1-1 and V is TRBV7-2; tentative D call: TRBD1 (6 bases). Per the germline V gene, CDR1 is SGHTA and CDR2 is FQGNSA. The V end lost 6 bases, the J end lost 5 bases, and 19 bases lay between the germline ends. The CDR3 is 15 residues long. In DNA, the CDR3 is TGTGCCAGCAGTAGAATGGCAGGGGTAGGGACTGAAGCTTTCTTT. Translation gives CASSRMAGVGTEAFF.

The V and J genes are TRBV7-8 and TRBJ1-5, with D perhaps matching TRBD1 (6 bases). CDR3 length: 17 residues. With 4 bases removed from V and 1 base from J, the gap between germline ends came to 17 bases. Germline values: CDR1 SGHVS, CDR2 FQNEAQ. In DNA, the CDR3 is TGTGCCAGCAGCTCTAGGGAGGGGGAGAGAAGCAATCAGCCCCAGCATTTT. It translates to CASSSREGERSNQPQHF.

This chain uses TRBV5-4 with TRBJ2-4, with D tentatively TRBD1 (6 bases). Per germline, CDR1 SGHNT and CDR2 YYREEE (reference sequence). This CDR3 is built from 13 residues. Between the trimmed V and J ends, which lost 1 base and 9 bases, there was a span of 11 bases. CDR3 DNA sequence: TGTGCCAGCAGCTTGCGACAGGCCACCATTCAGTACTTC. It codes for CASSLRQATIQYF. Combining the CDR3 with reference TRBV5-4 and TRBJ2-4 gives the whole variable domain ETGVTQSPTHLIKTRGQQVTLRCSSQSGHNTVSWYQQALGQGPQFIFQYYREEENGRGNFPPRFSGLQFPNYSSELNVNALELDDSALYLCASSLRQATIQYFGAGTRLSVL.

This clone was picked up a small number of times. The V call is TRBV7-6, the J call TRBJ2-5; TRBD1 matches at 8 bases. CDR1 and CDR2 from the germline V gene are SGHVS and FNYEAQ. CDR3 size: 13 residues. V shed 4 bases, J shed 2 bases, and the junction held 0 bases outside the gene matches. The CDR3 DNA sequence: TGTGCCAGCAGCTACAGGGGGCAAGAGACCCAGTACTTC. This gives the protein CASSYRGQETQYF. Full variable domain (missing parts from reference TRBV7-6 and TRBJ2-5): GAGVSQSPRYKVTKRGQDVALRCDPISGHVSLYWYRQALGQGPEFLTYFNYEAQQDKSGLPNDRFSAERPEGSISTLTIQRTEQRDSAMYRCASSYRGQETQYFGPGTRLLVL.

The chain is built from TRBV28 and TRBJ2-3, with 12 bases identical to TRBD1. This CDR3 has 16 residues. V was clipped by 7 bases and J by 2 bases; unmatched bases: 7. The germline V gene has CDR1 MDHEN and CDR2 SYDVKM. CDR3 in amino acids: CASTTGQGAPTDTQYF. The DNA of the CDR3 is TGTGCCAGCACCACGGGACAGGGGGCACCCACAGATACGCAGTATTTT.

The V call is TRBV9, the J call TRBJ2-1, with 7 bases identical to TRBD2. The length of the CDR3 is 15 residues. V gave up 4 bases and J gave up 6 bases; unmatched junction bases: 10. Germline assignment: CDR1 SGDLS and CDR2 YYNGEE. Here the CDR3 reads CASSHGLGEANEQFF. The CDR3 DNA sequence: TGTGCCAGCAGCCACGGACTAGGAGAGGCCAATGAGCAGTTCTTC.

As regards this clone: The junction departs from the called germline gene at one end, perhaps through a read error. The chain uses TRBV5-1 and TRBJ2-5, with 13 nucleotides matching TRBD2. This CDR3 spans 16 amino acids. CDR1 and CDR2 (germline): SGHRS, YFSETQ. In DNA form, the CDR3 reads TGCGCCAGCAGCCCGGGACTAGCGGGGAGTCAAGAGACCCGGTACTTC. Its translation is CASSPGLAGSQETRYF.

This clone was picked up a small number of times. The rearrangement joins TRBV14 to TRBJ1-2; no definite D call. The V gene lost 3 bases and the J gene lost 2 bases, with 7 bases spanning the gap. This CDR3 is 13 amino acids long. Germline CDR1 SGHDN, CDR2 FVKESK. CDR3 residues: CASSHDSNYGYTF. The CDR3 DNA is TGTGCCAGCAGCCACGACTCGAACTATGGCTACACCTTC.

The CDR3 spells CASSPPGGITGELFF. CDR3 sequence (DNA): TGTGCCAGCTCACCACCCGGGGGTATCACCGGGGAGCTGTTTTTT. The chain has TRBV18 and TRBJ2-2; D may be TRBD2 (6 bases). This CDR3 is built from 15 residues. V shed 0 bases and J shed 4 bases, with 9 bases lying between them. Looked up from germline, CDR1 is KGHSH and CDR2 is LQKENI.